One sample yielded the 5 T cell receptor beta chains listed below, sequenced in a study of cytomegalovirus exposure and HLA in healthy donors. This PCR relied on a set of 60 Vbeta primers and 13 Jbeta primers. Clones were read by immunoSEQ multiplex PCR, and TCRdb kept only the in-frame ones, dropping some. Here the sample spans 110,000 or so clones, 70% to 85% being singletons. What was sequenced was PBMCs. The receptors stem from a woman between 35 and 50 years old in good health and CMV-seropositive.

The V and J genes are TRBV18 and TRBJ1-1; D remains ambiguous. Germline V gene data show CDR1 as KGHSH and CDR2 as LQKENI. Deletions cut 2 bases from V and 10 bases from J, with 14 bases between. There are 13 residues in the CDR3. CDR3: CASSPSFEKRAFF. In DNA, the CDR3 is TGTGCCAGCTCACCATCATTCGAGAAGAGAGCTTTCTTT.

The chain uses TRBV28 and TRBJ2-5; TRBD2 might be the D (6 bases). V gave up 6 bases and J gave up 5 bases, with 19 bases separating them. Germline CDR1 reads MDHEN; CDR2 reads SYDVKM. This CDR3 region has 15 residues. The DNA for the CDR3 is TGTGCCAGCAGCGCGCTAAGCGGGCGATGGGAGACCCAGTACTTC. Amino acids: CASSALSGRWETQYF.

This chain's CDR3 is CASLPEAGGGNYGYTF. The DNA for the CDR3 is TGTGCCAGCCTCCCCGAGGCGGGGGGCGGTAACTATGGCTACACCTTC. The genes are TRBV18 and TRBJ1-2; D perhaps matches TRBD1 (6 bases). The CDR3 totals 16 residues. V was shortened by 8 bases and J by 1 base, with 20 bases between the two germline ends. The germline CDR1 and CDR2 sequences are KGHSH and LQKENI. Full variable domain (rest looked up from reference TRBV18 and TRBJ1-2): NAGVMQNPRHLVRRRGQEARLRCSPMKGHSHVYWYRQLPEEGLKFMVYLQKENIIDESGMPKERFSAEFPKEGPSILRIQQVVRGDSAAYFCASLPEAGGGNYGYTFGSGTRLTVV.

V and J are TRBV5-4 and TRBJ2-3; 7 bases fit TRBD2. Germline V gives CDR1 SGHNT, CDR2 YYREEE (reference sequence). This CDR3 comprises 16 residues. V lost 0 bases and J lost 6; bases outside the gene matches: 10. CDR3 nucleotides: TGTGCCAGCAGCTTGGATCTCAGCGGGGCCCAGGATACGCAGTATTTT. Translation gives CASSLDLSGAQDTQYF.

This rearrangement joins TRBV30 to TRBJ2-1; 14 nucleotides match TRBD2. This CDR3 is 15 amino acids long. Germline CDR1 reads GTSNPN; CDR2 reads SVGIG (reference sequence). J lost 5 bases, V lost 3 bases, and 3 bases had no gene match. CDR3 residues: CAWRLGLAGDNEQFF. CDR3 in DNA: TGTGCCTGGAGATTGGGACTAGCGGGAGACAATGAGCAGTTCTTC.